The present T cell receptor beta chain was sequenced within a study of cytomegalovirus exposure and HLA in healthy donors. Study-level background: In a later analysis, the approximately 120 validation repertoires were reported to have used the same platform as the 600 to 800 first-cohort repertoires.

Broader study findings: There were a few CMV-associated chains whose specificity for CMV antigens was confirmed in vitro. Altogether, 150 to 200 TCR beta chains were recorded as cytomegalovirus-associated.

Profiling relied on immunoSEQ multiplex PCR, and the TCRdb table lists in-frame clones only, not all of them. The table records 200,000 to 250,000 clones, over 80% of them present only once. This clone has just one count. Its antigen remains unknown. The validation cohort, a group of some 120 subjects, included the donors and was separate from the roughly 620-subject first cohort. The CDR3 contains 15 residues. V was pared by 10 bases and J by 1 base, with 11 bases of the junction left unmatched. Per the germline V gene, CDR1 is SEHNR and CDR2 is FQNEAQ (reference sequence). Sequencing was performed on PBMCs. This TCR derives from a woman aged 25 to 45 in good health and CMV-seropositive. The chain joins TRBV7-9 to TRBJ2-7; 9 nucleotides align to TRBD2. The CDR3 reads CATLNVAGASYEQYF. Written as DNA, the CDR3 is TGTGCCACCCTTAACGTAGCGGGAGCATCCTACGAGCAGTACTTC.